The 12 T cell receptor beta chains listed next were all sequenced from one sample in a study of T cell changes during pregnancy in multiple sclerosis. Assay used: immunoSEQ multiplex PCR; TCRdb lists only in-frame clones, some missing. The data show about 80,000 clones, about 90% seen once. The sequencing used peripheral blood, collected before pregnancy. The receptor set was obtained from a female donor with multiple sclerosis, enrolled in a pregnancy study.

The chain couples TRBV30 to TRBJ1-2; D is uncertain. V was shortened by 1 base and J by 8 bases, with 23 bases between the two germline ends. CDR3 length: 16 amino acids. CDR1 is GTSNPN and CDR2 is SVGIG in the germline V gene (reference sequence). CDR3 loop: CAWSARGAGPRAGYTF. Written as DNA, the CDR3 is TGTGCCTGGAGTGCGCGGGGAGCCGGACCTCGGGCCGGCTACACCTTC.

This clone was seen once. The chain is built from TRBV2 and TRBJ2-3; TRBD1 is a possible D gene (6 bases). Germline CDR1 reads SNHLY; CDR2 reads FYNNEI. CDR3 length: 13 residues. V lost 2 bases to trimming and J lost 3 bases, with 6 bases between them. This CDR3 is CASSEQGTDTQYF. CDR3 bases: TGTGCCAGCAGTGAACAGGGGACAGATACGCAGTATTTT.

This clone was picked up a small number of times. V usage is TRBV12-5 and J usage is TRBJ1-5; 8 bases match TRBD1. CDR1 LGHNT and CDR2 FRNRAP come from the germline V gene. This CDR3 has 13 amino acids. With V trimmed by 7 bases and J by 5 bases, 4 bases remained unmatched. The CDR3 loop is CASATDRDQPQHF. CDR3 DNA sequence: TGTGCTAGTGCCACGGACAGGGATCAGCCCCAGCATTTT.

The V gene is TRBV19, the J gene TRBJ2-7; 9 nucleotides match TRBD2. The CDR3 is 15 amino acids. Germline lookup yields CDR1 LNHDA and CDR2 SQIVND (reference sequence). J was trimmed by 3 bases and V by 3 bases; bases with no gene match: 6. CDR3 residues: CASSITSGPIYEQYF. In nucleotides, the CDR3 is TGTGCCAGTAGTATTACTAGCGGGCCGATCTACGAGCAGTACTTC.

The genes are TRBV7-8 and TRBJ2-3; tentatively, D is TRBD2 (5 bases). CDR1 and CDR2 from the germline V gene are SGHVS and FQNEAQ. V lost 10 bases, J lost 2 bases, and 13 bases lay in between. CDR3 length: 13 residues. The CDR3 DNA reads TGTGCCACGGAGAAACTAGACACAGATACGCAGTATTTT. Encoded protein: CATEKLDTDTQYF. The whole variable domain, remainder taken from reference TRBV7-8 and TRBJ2-3, is GAGVSQSPRYKVAKRGQDVALRCDPISGHVSLFWYQQALGQGPEFLTYFQNEAQLDKSGLPSDRFFAERPEGSVSTLKIQRTQQEDSAVYLCATEKLDTDTQYFGPGTRLTVL.

The rearrangement links TRBV5-4 to TRBJ1-1; 9 bases are a match to TRBD1. CDR1 and CDR2 (germline): SGHNT, YYREEE (reference sequence). V dropped 1 base and J dropped 8; count of bases not matched to a gene: 6. This CDR3 is built from 14 residues. Here the CDR3 reads CASSLTGGAEEAFF. The CDR3 bases are TGTGCCAGCAGCTTGACAGGGGGCGCCGAGGAAGCTTTCTTT.

The chain combines TRBV19 with TRBJ1-1; D is possibly TRBD1 (5 bases). CDR3 size: 10 residues. V lost 8 bases and J lost 5, with 6 bases in between. Germline V lookup: CDR1 LNHDA, CDR2 SQIVND (reference sequence). The CDR3 sequence is CASGGTEAFF. DNA of the CDR3: TGTGCCAGTGGGGGGACTGAAGCTTTCTTT.

The J gene is TRBJ2-1, the V gene TRBV6-5; tentative D call: TRBD1 (6 bases). The CDR3 has 13 residues. Deletions cut 5 bases from V and 9 bases from J, with 14 bases between. Germline V CDR1 and CDR2: MNHEY, SVGAGI. The CDR3 sequence is CASSPLTGTEQFF. The CDR3 region has the DNA TGTGCCAGCAGTCCGCTAACAGGGACTGAGCAGTTCTTC.

The CDR3 DNA reads as TGTGCCAGCAGCTTAGAAGCAGGGGCGGTTCGAGGGCAGTACTTC. This translates into CASSLEAGAVRGQYF. The chain couples TRBV7-9 to TRBJ2-7; D might be TRBD1 (6 bases). In germline, CDR1 is SEHNR, CDR2 FQNEAQ (reference sequence). The CDR3 contains 15 residues. V was clipped by 1 base and J by 9 bases, with 19 bases between them.

This chain links TRBV11-3 with TRBJ2-1; 7 bases are a match to TRBD1. With V trimmed by 5 bases and J by 10 bases, 11 bases remained unmatched. CDR3 length: 14 residues. Germline V gene sequence: CDR1 SGHNT, CDR2 YENEEA. The CDR3: CASSVHRGIGEQFF. The CDR3 bases are TGTGCCAGCAGCGTTCACAGGGGAATAGGGGAGCAGTTCTTC.

V and J are TRBV27 and TRBJ2-1; a weak D match, TRBD1 (6 bases). The CDR3 length is 14 residues. V was trimmed by 4 bases and J by 6 bases, leaving 13 bases between them. CDR1 MNHEY and CDR2 SMNVEV come from the germline V gene (reference sequence). DNA of the CDR3: TGTGCCAGCAGTTCACAGGGAAGCGGCAATGAGCAGTTCTTC. It translates to CASSSQGSGNEQFF.

The J gene is TRBJ2-5, the V gene TRBV2; D uncertain. V lost 4 bases and J 2 bases, leaving 11 bases between the germline ends. The CDR3 has 14 amino acids. CDR1 and CDR2 (germline): SNHLY, FYNNEI. For the CDR3, the DNA is TGTGCCAGCAGTGTGGTGCGGCAGCAAGAGACCCAGTACTTC. It is translated as CASSVVRQQETQYF.